This is a list of T cell receptor beta chains from one sample in a study of CD8+ T cells in alopecia areata. Some clones are missing from TCRdb's copy, which holds only in-frame ones; the method was immunoSEQ multiplex PCR. In the table there are more than 95,000 clones, 85% to 90% of which are singletons. This specimen consisted of CD8+ T cells sorted from blood, obtained at week 34, from a patient treated with tofacitinib. These receptors were collected from a human donor with alopecia areata. The conserved cysteine and the conserved F or W are not part of the CDR3 here. Each record gives: CDR3 length, V gene, clone size, CDR3 protein. Size tells how often a clone was seen (once, few, many) or the class of an expanded clone, and some rows leave it out.

15 TRBV7-6 - ASSQNGTDYSNQPQH
11 TRBV9 once ASSLNLNNEQF
15 TRBV9 - ASSGDRVLTGTDTQY
11 TRBV5-1 - ASRLGSATEAF
11 TRBV30 - ASTQGREDTQY
10 TRBV5-1 medium-sized ASSLDNYEQY
11 TRBV29-1 - SVEESGGNEQY
11 TRBV5-4 - ASSLSYRETQY
11 TRBV29-1 - SVELGTGYEQY
15 TRBV5-1 once ASSLEWSGRPGTEAF
11 TRBV30 - AWSYGTPYEQY
13 TRBV11-3 - ASSLGAGVSYEQY
12 TRBV4-1 - ASSQQNDRAEQY
13 TRBV6-1 few ASSEAGGHTDTQY
14 TRBV29-1 - SVDDLFGNGNYGYT
12 TRBV7-9 - ASSLDGTFYEQY
15 TRBV7-6 - ASSPAGLFSSYNEQF
13 TRBV7-9 - ASSLVSSSYNEQF
14 TRBV29-1 - SVEDGTSGRRTFPY
12 TRBV13 - ASSSGTAAYEQY
11 TRBV6-5 - ASSSTGFYEQY
16 TRBV7-7 once ASSPGTSGGLLYNEQF
11 TRBV7-9 once ASSSGSTDTQY
11 TRBV6-1 - ASSELGTDTQY
14 TRBV29-1 once SVEVQKREGSYEQY
17 TRBV4-1 - ASSQEAAGGSPNTGELF